The 21 T cell receptor beta chains below all came from one sample that was sequenced in a study of shared clonotypes between healthy human individuals. Naive CD8 cells lacked CD45RO, underwent positive selection for CCR7 and left out terminally differentiated effector memory CD45RA+ cells. Assay: immunoSEQ multiplex PCR; the TCRdb copy retains only in-frame clones and omits some. Among 500,000 to 700,000 clones listed, about 95% were seen once. The sample taken for sequencing was naive CD8+ T cells sorted from blood. All receptors come from a woman between 25 and 40 years old in good health.

The gene calls are TRBV27 and TRBJ2-7, with D perhaps being TRBD1 or TRBD2 (5 bases each). CDR1 MNHEY and CDR2 SMNVEV come from the germline V gene (reference sequence). V gave up 4 bases and J gave up 3 bases, with 16 bases separating them. The CDR3 consists of 15 residues. CDR3 residues: CASSSTGTYLYEQYF. The DNA of the CDR3 is TGTGCCAGCAGTTCCACCGGGACCTATCTCTACGAGCAGTACTTC.

The chain links TRBV6-1 to TRBJ2-7; D unresolved. The CDR3 is 14 residues long. Trimming removed 2 bases at V and 3 bases at J, with 11 bases between. Germline V lookup: CDR1 MNHNS, CDR2 SASEGT. The CDR3 protein is CASSEYGTVYEQYF. The DNA of the CDR3 is TGTGCCAGCAGTGAATATGGAACAGTCTACGAGCAGTACTTC.

The rearrangement joins TRBV27 to TRBJ2-7; D may be TRBD1 (6 bases). The ends were cut back, 4 bases at V and 11 bases at J, with 12 bases in the middle. Germline V gene sequence: CDR1 MNHEY, CDR2 SMNVEV (reference sequence). The length of the CDR3 is 11 residues. CDR3 in DNA: TGTGCCAGCAGTTCCAGACAGGAGGAGTACTTC. Its translation: CASSSRQEEYF.

The CDR3 DNA sequence: TGTGCCAGCAGTTCAACCGACTTGACAGGGGGAGACGAGCAGTACTTC. Amino acids: CASSSTDLTGGDEQYF. The chain uses TRBV28 and TRBJ2-7; TRBD1 aligns across 9 bases. V lost 4 bases, J lost 5 bases, and 12 bases stayed unmatched. The CDR3 contains 16 residues. CDR1 and CDR2 (germline): MDHEN, SYDVKM. Variable domain in full (rest from reference TRBV28 and TRBJ2-7): DVKVTQSSRYLVKRTGEKVFLECVQDMDHENMFWYRQDPGLGLRLIYFSYDVKMKEKGDIPEGYSVSREKKERFSLILESASTNQTSMYLCASSSTDLTGGDEQYFGPGTRLTVT.

This rearrangement joins TRBV28 to TRBJ1-1, with 10 nucleotides matching TRBD1. V shed 3 bases, J shed 3 bases, and the junction held 4 bases outside the gene matches. Germline V gives CDR1 MDHEN, CDR2 SYDVKM. The CDR3 covers 15 residues. The CDR3 spells CASSFPGQGYTEAFF. CDR3 in DNA: TGTGCCAGCAGTTTCCCGGGACAGGGGTACACTGAAGCTTTCTTT.

The rearrangement links TRBV19 to TRBJ2-3, with 10 bases identical to TRBD1. J gave up 6 bases and V 3 bases, and 9 bases lay outside the gene matches. Germline CDR1 reads LNHDA; CDR2 reads SQIVND (reference sequence). The length of the CDR3 is 16 residues. DNA of the CDR3: TGTGCCAGTAGTATTACCGGGACAGGGGATCTGGATACGCAGTATTTT. Translating it yields CASSITGTGDLDTQYF.

The chain uses TRBV27 and TRBJ2-7; 13 nucleotides match TRBD2. The CDR3 runs 15 residues. Losses at the gene ends were 5 bases for V and 5 bases for J; bases not matched to a gene: 6. Germline lookup yields CDR1 MNHEY and CDR2 SMNVEV (reference sequence). CDR3 DNA: TGTGCCAGCAGTAACGGACTAGCGGGAGTCGACGAGCAGTACTTC. Translated, it gives CASSNGLAGVDEQYF.

This clone was seen only once. The gene calls are TRBV27 and TRBJ2-7; D remains ambiguous. The germline V and J ends were trimmed by 8 bases and 0 bases, with 11 bases remaining between them. There are 13 residues in the CDR3. Germline CDR1 MNHEY, CDR2 SMNVEV (reference sequence). The CDR3 region has the DNA TGTGCCAGCGCGCCCCGGGTCTCCTACGAGCAGTACTTC. Translating gives CASAPRVSYEQYF.

The chain has TRBV4-1 and TRBJ1-4, with D maybe TRBD1 (5 bases). Germline lookup yields CDR1 MGHRA and CDR2 YSYEKL. V was shortened by 4 bases and J by 4 bases, with 16 bases between the two germline ends. The CDR3 loop spans 16 amino acids. The CDR3 loop reads CASSLSTGGLNEKLFF. Here the CDR3 DNA reads TGCGCCAGCAGCCTTTCAACAGGCGGCCTTAATGAAAAACTGTTTTTT.

The genes are TRBV19 and TRBJ1-1, with D uncertain. V was clipped by 3 bases and J by 3 bases, with 14 bases between them. The CDR3 covers 15 residues. Germline V gene sequence: CDR1 LNHDA, CDR2 SQIVND (reference sequence). The CDR3 protein is CASSMKDLGDTEAFF. The DNA for the CDR3 is TGTGCCAGTAGTATGAAGGATTTAGGCGACACTGAAGCTTTCTTT.

In the case of this clone: Other DNA sequences from this sample encode an identical CDR3 as well. The rearrangement joins TRBV27 to TRBJ2-7, with a weak D call TRBD1 (7 bases). This CDR3 has 13 residues. The ends were cut back, 6 bases at V and 2 bases at J, with 11 bases in the middle. Germline V gives CDR1 MNHEY, CDR2 SMNVEV (reference sequence). In DNA, the CDR3 is TGTGCCAGCAGAGGCGGGACAGCCTACGAGCAGTACTTC. It translates to CASRGGTAYEQYF.

This clone occurred a few times. The gene calls are TRBV30 and TRBJ1-3; D remains ambiguous. The CDR3 loop spans 13 amino acids. Deletions cut 6 bases from V and 3 bases from J, with 12 bases between. Germline V CDR1 and CDR2: GTSNPN, SVGIG (reference sequence). The CDR3 reads CACLFSDGNTIYF. DNA of the CDR3: TGTGCCTGCCTCTTCAGTGATGGAAACACCATATATTTT.

The chain is built from TRBV28 and TRBJ2-7, with 11 nucleotides matching TRBD2. This CDR3 region has 17 residues. Trimming took 6 bases from V and 3 from J; bases not matched to a gene: 13. Germline V lookup: CDR1 MDHEN, CDR2 SYDVKM. The CDR3 DNA follows: TGTGCCAGCAGCCCAGGACTAGCGGGCCTACTTATCTACGAGCAGTACTTC. Its translation is CASSPGLAGLLIYEQYF.

The DNA for the CDR3 is TGCAGCGCAGGACTAGTGACCCAGTACTTC. Translated: CSAGLVTQYF. The chain uses TRBV29-1 and TRBJ2-5; 7 bases are a match to TRBD2. Trimming took 7 bases from V and 7 from J; bases not matched to a gene: 3. CDR1 and CDR2 from the germline V gene are SQVTM and ANQGSEA. CDR3 length: 10 residues.

The V gene is TRBV28, the J gene TRBJ2-7, with D tentatively TRBD2 (5 bases). Trimming cost V 7 bases and J 7 bases, with 17 bases left between them. This CDR3 is 13 amino acids long. Germline V lookup: CDR1 MDHEN, CDR2 SYDVKM. The CDR3 DNA reads TGTGCCAGCATGATGGGGAGAGCGAGTGAGCAGTACTTC. Its protein product is CASMMGRASEQYF.

The chain recombines TRBV29-1 with TRBJ2-1; TRBD2 agrees at 8 bases. CDR1 and CDR2 (germline): SQVTM, ANQGSEA. V was pared by 3 bases and J by 4 bases, with 5 bases of the junction left unmatched. The CDR3 is 14 residues long. The CDR3 is CSVEGTREYNEQFF. The CDR3, as DNA: TGCAGCGTTGAGGGGACTAGAGAATACAATGAGCAGTTCTTC.

This clone came up once. V usage is TRBV29-1 and J usage is TRBJ2-1, with D hard to call. This CDR3 has 12 amino acids. The V gene's germline CDR1 is SQVTM and CDR2 ANQGSEA. V was cut by 0 bases and J by 4 bases, with 4 bases left in between. The CDR3 loop is CSVEERYNEQFF. DNA of the CDR3: TGCAGCGTTGAAGAGAGATACAATGAGCAGTTCTTC.

The rearrangement joins TRBV28 to TRBJ1-1, with D possibly TRBD1 on 5 matching bases. Germline-derived CDR1 and CDR2 are MDHEN and SYDVKM. V lost 2 bases to trimming and J lost 4 bases, with 11 bases between them. The CDR3 is 14 residues long. This chain's CDR3 is CASSLQGVGTEAFF. CDR3 bases: TGTGCCAGCAGTTTACAAGGGGTGGGCACTGAAGCTTTCTTT. Full variable domain (rest looked up from reference TRBV28 and TRBJ1-1): DVKVTQSSRYLVKRTGEKVFLECVQDMDHENMFWYRQDPGLGLRLIYFSYDVKMKEKGDIPEGYSVSREKKERFSLILESASTNQTSMYLCASSLQGVGTEAFFGQGTRLTVV.

The rearrangement joins TRBV6-5 to TRBJ2-7; D gene ambiguous. Germline CDR1 MNHEY, CDR2 SVGAGI. The V end was cut by 2 bases, the J end by 2 bases, with 10 bases between. The length of the CDR3 is 14 residues. In DNA, the CDR3 is TGTGCCAGCAGTTACCTCGCGACACCCTACGAGCAGTACTTC. Protein: CASSYLATPYEQYF.

The V and J genes are TRBV6-6 and TRBJ2-7; possible D gene TRBD1, 5 bases. Germline V gives CDR1 MNHNY, CDR2 SVGAGI (reference sequence). V was pared by 0 bases and J by 3 bases, with 9 bases between. This CDR3 is 14 amino acids long. The CDR3 sequence is CASSYSDTNYEQYF. CDR3 in DNA: TGTGCCAGCAGTTACTCGGACACCAACTACGAGCAGTACTTC.

The V gene is TRBV21-1, the J gene TRBJ2-7; TRBD1, the D gene given by the table, was not confirmed from the DNA. TRBV21-1 is a pseudogene. This CDR3 comprises 20 residues. The CDR3 loop reads CASSKVVNEARQTLHYEQYF. The CDR3, as DNA: TGTGCCAGCAGCAAAGTCGTCAACGAGGCCCGACAGACTCTTCACTACGAGCAGTACTTC.